The entry below gives a single T cell receptor (beta chain) sequence along with its context. What it binds is unknown. This entry comes from a study of early T cells in non-severe SARS-CoV-2 infection. The wider study: From unsorted whole blood, bulk RNA was sequenced, and the chains remained unpaired. Findings and limits, study-wide: The matching step, a VDJdb search, favored anti-spike CD8 responses and missed private and CD4 specificities.

Attachment of unique molecular identifiers to individual cDNA molecules was performed. TCRdb reprocessed the 5' RACE reads with MiXCR, giving one entry per CDR3 protein. Among tens of thousands of distinct CDR3 sequences listed, 5% to 6% were seen once. The CDR3 totals 15 residues. The V gene's germline CDR1 is SGDLS and CDR2 YYNGEE. The ends lost 0 bases at V and 3 bases at J; junction bases unmatched: 1. The receptor's source is an adult who was a healthcare worker with PCR-confirmed SARS-CoV-2 infection or an uninfected control (not recorded which). Sequencing was done on a sample of whole blood. The chain joins TRBV9 to TRBJ2-3, with TRBD1 identical over 10 bases. CDR3 region: CASSVGDRGTDTQYF. The CDR3 DNA reads as TGTGCCAGCAGCGTAGGGGACAGGGGAACAGATACGCAGTATTTT. The whole variable domain, remainder taken from reference TRBV9 and TRBJ2-3, is DSGVTQTPKHLITATGQRVTLRCSPRSGDLSVYWYQQSLDQGLQFLIQYYNGEERAKGNILERFSAQQFPDLHSELNLSSLELGDSALYFCASSVGDRGTDTQYFGPGTRLTVL.